These T cell receptor beta chains were read from a single sample in a study of blood T cell repertoires in COVID-19. The data were produced by immunoSEQ multiplex PCR, yet TCRdb's version contains in-frame clones alone and is incomplete. The sample contains under 150,000 clones, about nine tenths of which appear only once. The sample consisted of peripheral blood. These TCRs come from a man aged 45 to 65 with active or convalescent COVID-19. CDR3s include the opening cysteine and the closing phenylalanine or tryptophan. D genes are given only for firm matches. For some rows the clone size is stated as once, few or many, or as a class when expanded; others skip it.

d_gene	len	v_gene	abundance	j_gene	CDR3nt	CDR3aa
.	14	TRBV3-1/TRBV3-2	.	TRBJ2-1	TGTGCCAGCAGCTTCCCAGCGGCGAACAATGAGCAGTTCTTC	CASSFPAANNEQFF
.	16	TRBV28	.	TRBJ1-4	TGTGCCAGCAGTTCCTCAGGGATGGTCGGCGATGAAAAACTGTTTTTT	CASSSSGMVGDEKLFF
TRBD2	14	TRBV7-3	.	TRBJ2-1	TGTGCCAGCAGCCGAGCGGGAGCCTACAATGAGCAGTTCTTC	CASSRAGAYNEQFF
TRBD2	15	TRBV5-1	.	TRBJ2-1	TGCGCCAGCAGGGGCCTAACTAGCGCCTACAATGAGCAGTTCTTC	CASRGLTSAYNEQFF
.	17	TRBV28	.	TRBJ1-1	TGTGCCAGCAGTTTACCCCTTGGGGGGGCGCGTGTCACTGAAGCTTTCTTT	CASSLPLGGARVTEAFF
.	13	TRBV5-1	.	TRBJ2-3	TGCGCCAGCAGCCAGACAGGATCGGATACGCAGTATTTT	CASSQTGSDTQYF
.	16	TRBV5-1	.	TRBJ2-2	TGCGCCAGCAGCTTAGAGGGAGTGGTGGGCACCGGGGAGCTGTTTTTT	CASSLEGVVGTGELFF
.	15	TRBV7-9	.	TRBJ1-6	TGTGCCAGCAGCCCAGGCTCAGGGGTGGAAACACCCCTCCACTTT	CASSPGSGVETPLHF
TRBD1	16	TRBV11-2	.	TRBJ2-3	TGTGCCAGCAGCCAACGGACAGGGGGCCTCGCAGATACGCAGTATTTT	CASSQRTGGLADTQYF
TRBD2	17	TRBV7-9	.	TRBJ2-1	TGTGCCAGCAGCTCCAAAATTAGCGGGAGTATTTACAATGAGCAGTTCTTC	CASSSKISGSIYNEQFF
TRBD2	16	TRBV6-1	.	TRBJ2-5	TGTGCCAGCAGTGTTGGGACTAGCGGGAGCTGGGAGACCCAGTACTTC	CASSVGTSGSWETQYF
TRBD1	15	TRBV30	.	TRBJ2-7	TGTGCCTGGAGACCCAAGGACAGGGGGCGACGAGAGCAGTACTTC	CAWRPKDRGRREQYF
.	17	TRBV5-6	.	TRBJ2-7	TGTGCCAGCAGCTTGGTCTTGGGGCTAAATCGAGCCTACGAGCAGTACTTC	CASSLVLGLNRAYEQYF
.	14	TRBV6-6	.	TRBJ1-4	TGTGCCAGCAGCCCAGGGTCAACTAATGAAAAACTGTTTTTT	CASSPGSTNEKLFF
.	14	TRBV19	.	TRBJ1-2	TGTGCCAGTAGTCCCCGGATAGGGGACTATGGCTACACCTTC	CASSPRIGDYGYTF
.	11	TRBV5-5	once	TRBJ1-1	TGTGCCAGCAGCTTAGCGAGTGAAGCTTTCTTT	CASSLASEAFF
.	13	TRBV12-3/TRBV12-4	.	TRBJ2-7	TGTGCCAGCAGTTTTGGGGGAGGTTACGAGCAGTACTTC	CASSFGGGYEQYF
TRBD1	14	TRBV7-9	once	TRBJ1-1	TGTGCCAGCAACTTGGGACAGGAGAACACTGAAGCTTTCTTT	CASNLGQENTEAFF
TRBD2	15	TRBV10-1	once	TRBJ2-7	TGCGCCAGCAGTGACCCGACTAGCGGGAGAGACGAGCAGTACTTC	CASSDPTSGRDEQYF
.	15	TRBV4-2	few	TRBJ1-5	TGTGCCAGCAGCCAGGGTTCAGGGGTCTATCAGCCCCAGCATTTT	CASSQGSGVYQPQHF
.	15	TRBV4-1	.	TRBJ2-2	TGCGCCAGCAGCCAGGCGGGACCTAACACCGGGGAGCTGTTTTTT	CASSQAGPNTGELFF
.	16	TRBV21-1	.	TRBJ2-2	TGTGCCAGCAGCAAAGAAGAGCGGAGGAACACCGGGGAGCTGTTTTTT	CASSKEERRNTGELFF
TRBD2	16	TRBV7-8	.	TRBJ2-1	TGTGCCAGTACCCAGGGCGGGAGCGTTACCTACAATGAGCAGTTCTTC	CASTQGGSVTYNEQFF
.	16	TRBV11-1	.	TRBJ2-1	TGTGCCAGCAGCTTATTTTCAGGGAAAAACGACAATGAGCAGTTCTTC	CASSLFSGKNDNEQFF
.	14	TRBV3-1/TRBV3-2	.	TRBJ2-2	TGTGCCAGCAGCGCTAGGGTAAGGGGCGGGGAGCTGTTTTTT	CASSARVRGGELFF
TRBD2	16	TRBV24-1	.	TRBJ2-5	TGTGCCACCAGTGATTTGGACGCGGGAGACCGGGAGACCCAGTACTTC	CATSDLDAGDRETQYF
.	12	TRBV5-1	.	TRBJ2-3	TGCGCCAGTTCCCACGAGCCAGATACGCAGTATTTT	CASSHEPDTQYF
.	13	TRBV12-3/TRBV12-4	.	TRBJ1-3	TGTGCCAGCTGTTTGCGGGGGGGGTGTACCATATATTTT	CASCLRGGCTIYF
.	16	TRBV28	.	TRBJ2-7	TGTGCCAGCAGACTGGGAGAAACCCCTCTCCTCGGCGAGCAGTACTTC	CASRLGETPLLGEQYF
TRBD2	15	TRBV10-3	.	TRBJ2-1	TGTGCCATCGGGCCTAGCGGGAGGGCTGGCAATGAGCAGTTCTTC	CAIGPSGRAGNEQFF
TRBD1	16	TRBV24-1	.	TRBJ2-6	TGTGCCACCAGTGATTCCAGGGGGCGAGGGGCCAACGTCCTGACTTTC	CATSDSRGRGANVLTF
.	16	TRBV5-5	few	TRBJ1-3	TGTGCCAGCAGCTTGTCCCAGGTTAACACTGGAAACACCATATATTTT	CASSLSQVNTGNTIYF